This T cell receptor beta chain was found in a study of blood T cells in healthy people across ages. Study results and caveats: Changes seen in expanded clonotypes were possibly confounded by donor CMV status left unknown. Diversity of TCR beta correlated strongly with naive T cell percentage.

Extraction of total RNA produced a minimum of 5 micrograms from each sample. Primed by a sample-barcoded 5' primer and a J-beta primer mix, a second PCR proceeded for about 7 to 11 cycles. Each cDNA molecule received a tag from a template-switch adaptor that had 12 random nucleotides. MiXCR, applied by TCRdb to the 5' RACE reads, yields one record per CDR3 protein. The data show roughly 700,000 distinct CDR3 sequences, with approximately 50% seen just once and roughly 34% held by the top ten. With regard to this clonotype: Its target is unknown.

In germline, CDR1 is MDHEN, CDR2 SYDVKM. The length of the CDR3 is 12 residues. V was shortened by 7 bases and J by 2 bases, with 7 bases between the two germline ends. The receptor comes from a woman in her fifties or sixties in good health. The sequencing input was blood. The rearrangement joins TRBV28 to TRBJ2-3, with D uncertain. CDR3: CASTSPTDTQYF. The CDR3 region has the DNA TGTGCCAGCACCTCTCCCACAGATACGCAGTATTTT.